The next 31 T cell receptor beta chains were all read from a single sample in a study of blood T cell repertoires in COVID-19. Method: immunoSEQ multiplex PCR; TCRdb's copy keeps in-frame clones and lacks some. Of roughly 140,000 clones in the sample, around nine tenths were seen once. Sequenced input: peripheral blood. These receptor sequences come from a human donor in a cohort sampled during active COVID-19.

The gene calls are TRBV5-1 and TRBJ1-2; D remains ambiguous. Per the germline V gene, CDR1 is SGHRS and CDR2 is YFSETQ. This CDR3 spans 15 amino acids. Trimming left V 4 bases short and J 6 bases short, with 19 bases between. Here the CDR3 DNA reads TGCGCCAGCAGCCTCCTAGGGAGAGGGATTGATGGCTACACCTTC. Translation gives CASSLLGRGIDGYTF.

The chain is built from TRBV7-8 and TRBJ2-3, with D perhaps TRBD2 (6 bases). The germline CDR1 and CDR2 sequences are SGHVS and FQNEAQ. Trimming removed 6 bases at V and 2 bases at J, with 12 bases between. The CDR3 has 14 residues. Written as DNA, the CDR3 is TGTGCCAGCAGTCAAACGGGGGACACAGATACGCAGTATTTT. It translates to CASSQTGDTDTQYF.

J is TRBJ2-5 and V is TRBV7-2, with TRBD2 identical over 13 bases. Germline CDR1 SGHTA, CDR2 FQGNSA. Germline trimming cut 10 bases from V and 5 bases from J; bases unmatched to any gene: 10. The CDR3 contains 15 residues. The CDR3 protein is CATDRLAGGWETQYF. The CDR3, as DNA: TGTGCCACGGACCGACTAGCGGGAGGATGGGAGACCCAGTACTTC.

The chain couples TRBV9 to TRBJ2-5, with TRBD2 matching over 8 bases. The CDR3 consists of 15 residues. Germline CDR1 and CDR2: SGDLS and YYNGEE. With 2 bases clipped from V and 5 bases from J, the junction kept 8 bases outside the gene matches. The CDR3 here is CASSVNRGGQETQYF. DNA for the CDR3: TGTGCCAGCAGCGTTAATCGGGGGGGGCAGGAGACCCAGTACTTC.

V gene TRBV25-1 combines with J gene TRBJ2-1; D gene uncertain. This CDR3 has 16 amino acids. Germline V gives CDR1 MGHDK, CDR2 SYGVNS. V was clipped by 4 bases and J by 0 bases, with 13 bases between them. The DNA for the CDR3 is TGTGCCAGCAGTGGTGTAAAGGAGAGCTCCTACAATGAGCAGTTCTTC. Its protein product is CASSGVKESSYNEQFF.

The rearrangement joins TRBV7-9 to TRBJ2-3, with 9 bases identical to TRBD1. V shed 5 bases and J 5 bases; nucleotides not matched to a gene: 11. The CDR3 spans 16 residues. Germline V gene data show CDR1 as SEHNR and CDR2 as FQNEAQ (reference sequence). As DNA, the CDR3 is TGTGCCAGCAGCCCGTGGCGGACAGGGGTGAAAGATACGCAGTATTTT. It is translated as CASSPWRTGVKDTQYF.

Here the CDR3 DNA reads TGTGCCAGCAGCTTAGAAGACAGGGCTAATCAGCCCCAGCATTTT. This sequence encodes CASSLEDRANQPQHF. V gene TRBV7-6 combines with J gene TRBJ1-5; 7 nucleotides match TRBD1. After removal of 1 base from V and 4 bases from J, the junction contained 4 bases not matched to a gene. From germline, CDR1 is SGHVS and CDR2 FNYEAQ. The CDR3 is 15 residues long.

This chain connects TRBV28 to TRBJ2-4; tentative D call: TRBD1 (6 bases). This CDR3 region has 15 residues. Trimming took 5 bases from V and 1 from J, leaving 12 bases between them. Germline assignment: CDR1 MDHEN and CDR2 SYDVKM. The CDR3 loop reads CASSEGVRAKNIQYF. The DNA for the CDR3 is TGTGCCAGCAGTGAGGGGGTTCGGGCCAAAAACATTCAGTACTTC.

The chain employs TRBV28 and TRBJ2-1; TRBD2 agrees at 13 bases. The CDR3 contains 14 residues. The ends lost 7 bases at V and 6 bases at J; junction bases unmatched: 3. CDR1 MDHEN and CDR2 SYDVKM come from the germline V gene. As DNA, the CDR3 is TGTGCCAGCATACTAGCGGGAGGGCTCAATGAGCAGTTCTTC. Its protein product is CASILAGGLNEQFF.

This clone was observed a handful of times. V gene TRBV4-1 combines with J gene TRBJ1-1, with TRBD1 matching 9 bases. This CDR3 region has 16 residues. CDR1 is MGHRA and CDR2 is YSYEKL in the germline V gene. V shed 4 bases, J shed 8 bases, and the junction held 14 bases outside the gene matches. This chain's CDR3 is CASSLQGALLGSEAFF. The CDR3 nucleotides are TGCGCCAGCAGCCTACAGGGGGCGCTTTTGGGGTCCGAAGCTTTCTTT.

For the CDR3, the DNA is TGTGCCAGCAGTACCGGGACAGGGCTTTCGGCTTTCTTT. Translating it yields CASSTGTGLSAFF. This sequence joins TRBV5-8 and TRBJ1-1; 9 nucleotides align to TRBD1. Per the germline V gene, CDR1 is SGHTS and CDR2 is YDEGEE. Trimming removed 5 bases from V and 11 bases from J; junction bases left unmatched: 10. There are 13 residues in the CDR3. The variable domain in full, completed from reference TRBV5-8 and TRBJ1-1, reads EAGVTQSPTHLIKTRGQQATLRCSPISGHTSVYWYQQALGLGLQFLLWYDEGEERNRGNFPPRFSGRQFPNYSSELNVNALELEDSALYLCASSTGTGLSAFFGQGTRLTVV.

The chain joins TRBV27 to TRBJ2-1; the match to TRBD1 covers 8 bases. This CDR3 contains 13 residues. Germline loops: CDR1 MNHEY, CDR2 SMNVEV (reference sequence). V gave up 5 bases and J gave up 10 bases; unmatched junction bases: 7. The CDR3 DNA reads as TGTGCCAGCAGTGGGGCAGGGGGCTGGGAGCAGTTCTTC. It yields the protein CASSGAGGWEQFF.

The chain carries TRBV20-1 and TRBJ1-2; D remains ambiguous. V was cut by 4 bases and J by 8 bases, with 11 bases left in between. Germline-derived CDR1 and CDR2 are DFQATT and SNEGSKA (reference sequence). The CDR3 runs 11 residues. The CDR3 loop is CSANTGTGYTF. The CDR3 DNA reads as TGCAGTGCTAATACGGGTACAGGCTACACCTTC.

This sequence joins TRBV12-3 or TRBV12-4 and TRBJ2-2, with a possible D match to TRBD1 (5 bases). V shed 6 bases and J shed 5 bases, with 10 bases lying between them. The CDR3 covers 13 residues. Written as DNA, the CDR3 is TGTGCCAGCAGCTTGACAGTGACCGGGGAGCTGTTTTTT. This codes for CASSLTVTGELFF.

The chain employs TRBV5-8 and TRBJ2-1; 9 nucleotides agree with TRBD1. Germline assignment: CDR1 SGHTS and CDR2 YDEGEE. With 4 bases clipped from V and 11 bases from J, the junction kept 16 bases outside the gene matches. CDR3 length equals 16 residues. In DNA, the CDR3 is TGTGCCAGCAGCCTAAGGCTAGGACAGGGGCGGGAAAAGCAGTTCTTC. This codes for CASSLRLGQGREKQFF.

CDR3 protein: CSAGGRTSGGGYEQYF. The CDR3 DNA reads TGCAGTGCTGGTGGGAGGACTAGCGGGGGAGGGTACGAGCAGTACTTC. The chain employs TRBV20-1 and TRBJ2-7; 13 positions match TRBD2. CDR3 size: 16 residues. Germline trimming cut 5 bases from V and 4 bases from J; bases unmatched to any gene: 11. CDR1 and CDR2 from the germline V gene are DFQATT and SNEGSKA (reference sequence).

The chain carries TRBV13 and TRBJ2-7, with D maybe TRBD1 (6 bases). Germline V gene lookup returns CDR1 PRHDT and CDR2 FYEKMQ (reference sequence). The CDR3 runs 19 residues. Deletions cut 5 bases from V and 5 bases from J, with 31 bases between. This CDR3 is CASSPGPGGRTVRSHEQYF. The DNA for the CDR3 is TGTGCCAGCAGCCCCGGACCCGGTGGCCGGACAGTGAGGTCCCACGAGCAGTACTTC.

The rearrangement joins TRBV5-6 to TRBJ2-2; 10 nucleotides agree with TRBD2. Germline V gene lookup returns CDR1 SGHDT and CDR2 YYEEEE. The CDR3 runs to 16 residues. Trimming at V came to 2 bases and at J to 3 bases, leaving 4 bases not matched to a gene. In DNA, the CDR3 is TGTGCCAGCAGCTTCCGGACTAGCGGACACACCGGGGAGCTGTTTTTT. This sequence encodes CASSFRTSGHTGELFF.

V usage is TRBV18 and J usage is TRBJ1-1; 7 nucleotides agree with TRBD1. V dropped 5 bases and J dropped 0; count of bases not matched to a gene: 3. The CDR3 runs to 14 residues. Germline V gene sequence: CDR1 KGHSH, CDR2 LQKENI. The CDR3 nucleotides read TGTGCCAGCTCAAAACAGGGGATGAACACTGAAGCTTTCTTT. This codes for CASSKQGMNTEAFF.

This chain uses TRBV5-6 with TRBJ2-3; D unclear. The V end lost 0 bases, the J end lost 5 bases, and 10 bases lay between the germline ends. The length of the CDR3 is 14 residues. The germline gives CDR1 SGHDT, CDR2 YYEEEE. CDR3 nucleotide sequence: TGTGCCAGCAGCTTGGGCGAGTACCGAGATACGCAGTATTTT. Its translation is CASSLGEYRDTQYF.

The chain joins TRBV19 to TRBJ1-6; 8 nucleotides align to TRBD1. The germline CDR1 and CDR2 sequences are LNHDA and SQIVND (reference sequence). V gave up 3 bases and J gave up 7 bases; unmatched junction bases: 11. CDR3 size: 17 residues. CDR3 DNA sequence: TGTGCCAGTAGTATGGGGACAGGAGGCAAGGCGAATTCACCCCTCCACTTT. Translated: CASSMGTGGKANSPLHF.

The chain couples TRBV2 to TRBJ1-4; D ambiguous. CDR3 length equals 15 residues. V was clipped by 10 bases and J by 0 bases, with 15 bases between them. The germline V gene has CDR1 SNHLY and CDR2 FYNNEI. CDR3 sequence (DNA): TGTGCCACCCAACGCACCGGTGCAACTAATGAAAAACTGTTTTTT. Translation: CATQRTGATNEKLFF.

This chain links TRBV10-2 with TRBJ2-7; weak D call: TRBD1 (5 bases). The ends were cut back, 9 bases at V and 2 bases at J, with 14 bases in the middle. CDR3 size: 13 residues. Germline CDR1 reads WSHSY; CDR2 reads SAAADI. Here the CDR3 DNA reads TGCGCCAGTAGACGGGTAGGGGCCTACGAGCAGTACTTC. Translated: CASRRVGAYEQYF.

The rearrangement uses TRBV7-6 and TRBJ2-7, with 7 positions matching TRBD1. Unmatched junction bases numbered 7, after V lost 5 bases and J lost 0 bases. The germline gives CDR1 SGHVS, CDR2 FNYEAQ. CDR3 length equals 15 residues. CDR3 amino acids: CASSIQGDSSYEQYF. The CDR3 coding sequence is TGTGCCAGCAGCATTCAGGGGGACAGCTCCTACGAGCAGTACTTC.

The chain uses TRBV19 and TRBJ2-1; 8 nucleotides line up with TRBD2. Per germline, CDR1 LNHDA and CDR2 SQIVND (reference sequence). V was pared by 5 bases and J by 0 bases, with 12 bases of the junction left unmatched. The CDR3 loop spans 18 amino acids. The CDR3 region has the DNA TGTGCCAGTAGTTCCGGGACTAGGAGGCTCAGCTCCTACAATGAGCAGTTCTTC. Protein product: CASSSGTRRLSSYNEQFF.

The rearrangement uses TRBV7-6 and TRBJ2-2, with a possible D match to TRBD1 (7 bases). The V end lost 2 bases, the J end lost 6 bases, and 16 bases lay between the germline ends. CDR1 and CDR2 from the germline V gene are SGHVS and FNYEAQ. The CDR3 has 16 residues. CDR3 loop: CASSLRPGGIAGELFF. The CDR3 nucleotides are TGTGCCAGCAGCTTAAGGCCAGGGGGGATAGCCGGGGAGCTGTTTTTT.

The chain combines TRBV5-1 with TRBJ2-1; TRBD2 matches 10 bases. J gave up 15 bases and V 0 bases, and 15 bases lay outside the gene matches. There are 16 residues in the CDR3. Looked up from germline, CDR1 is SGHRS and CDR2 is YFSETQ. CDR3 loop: CASSLELGLAGAAWFF. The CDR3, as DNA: TGCGCCAGCAGCTTGGAGTTGGGGCTAGCGGGAGCGGCTTGGTTCTTC.

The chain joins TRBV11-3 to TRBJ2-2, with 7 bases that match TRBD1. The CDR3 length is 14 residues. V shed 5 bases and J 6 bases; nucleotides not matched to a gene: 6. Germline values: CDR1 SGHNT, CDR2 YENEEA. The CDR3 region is CASSPGQPAGELFF. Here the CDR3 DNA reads TGTGCCAGCAGCCCGGGACAGCCGGCCGGGGAGCTGTTTTTT.

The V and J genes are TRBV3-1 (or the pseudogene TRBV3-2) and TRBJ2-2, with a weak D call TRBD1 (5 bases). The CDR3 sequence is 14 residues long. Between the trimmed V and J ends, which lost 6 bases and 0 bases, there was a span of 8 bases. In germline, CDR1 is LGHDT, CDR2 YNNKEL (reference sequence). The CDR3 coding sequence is TGTGCCAGCAGACCGACAGCGAACACCGGGGAGCTGTTTTTT. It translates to CASRPTANTGELFF.

In nucleotides, the CDR3 is TGTGCCAGCTCACTTGGACAGGGGTCTTGGTACGAGCAGTACTTC. Translated: CASSLGQGSWYEQYF. This chain connects TRBV18 to TRBJ2-7; 9 bases fit TRBD1. With V trimmed by 4 bases and J by 4 bases, 8 bases remained unmatched. Germline-derived CDR1 and CDR2 are KGHSH and LQKENI. CDR3 length: 15 residues. Filled out from reference TRBV18 and TRBJ2-7, the complete variable domain reads NAGVMQNPRHLVRRRGQEARLRCSPMKGHSHVYWYRQLPEEGLKFMVYLQKENIIDESGMPKERFSAEFPKEGPSILRIQQVVRGDSAAYFCASSLGQGSWYEQYFGPGTRLTVT.

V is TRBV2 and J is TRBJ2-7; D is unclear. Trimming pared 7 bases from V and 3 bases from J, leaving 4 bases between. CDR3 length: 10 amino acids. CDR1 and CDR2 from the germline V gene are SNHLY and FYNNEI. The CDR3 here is CASNGYEQYF. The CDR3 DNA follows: TGTGCCAGCAACGGCTACGAGCAGTACTTC.